Presented here are 7 T cell receptor beta chains from one specimen sequenced in a study of shared clonotypes between healthy human individuals. The method was immunoSEQ multiplex PCR; TCRdb's version includes in-frame clones alone and lacks a portion of them. The sample yields over 850,000 clones, around three quarters seen once. Input material: memory CD4+ T cells from PBMCs. Subset here: CD45RA-negative fraction. The receptors shown here come from a man aged 18 to 30 in good health. Some clones in this sample may be carry-over from other donors' samples.

This chain uses TRBV5-1 with TRBJ2-5; D uncertain. Per germline, CDR1 SGHRS and CDR2 YFSETQ. The CDR3 length is 14 residues. V shed 8 bases and J shed 5 bases, with 19 bases lying between them. DNA of the CDR3: TGCGCCAGTTCGCTCTCGGACCCCCGGGAGACCCAGTACTTC. Residues: CASSLSDPRETQYF.

V is TRBV7-9 and J is TRBJ1-4; 10 nucleotides agree with TRBD1. The J segment lost 2 bases and the V segment lost 0 bases, leaving 6 bases of the junction unmatched. Looked up from germline, CDR1 is SEHNR and CDR2 is FQNEAQ (reference sequence). There are 18 residues in the CDR3. In DNA form, the CDR3 reads TGTGCCAGCAGCTTAGCGACGGGACAGGGGACGACTAATGAAAAACTGTTTTTT. Translation gives CASSLATGQGTTNEKLFF.

This clone showed up just once. The chain recombines TRBV7-2 with TRBJ1-3, with no clear D. The CDR3 loop spans 15 amino acids. V lost 5 bases and J 2 bases, leaving 13 bases between the germline ends. The germline V gene encodes CDR1 SGHTA and CDR2 FQGNSA. CDR3 in DNA: TGTGCCAGCAGCCTCCGCCGGGCTACTGGAAACACCATATATTTT. Its protein is CASSLRRATGNTIYF.

The rearrangement links TRBV7-9 to TRBJ1-1; unclear D gene. V gave up 3 bases and J gave up 4 bases, with 9 bases separating them. CDR3 length: 13 residues. Germline V gene lookup returns CDR1 SEHNR and CDR2 FQNEAQ (reference sequence). CDR3 amino acids: CASSLEESTEAFF. The CDR3 coding sequence is TGTGCCAGCAGCTTGGAAGAGAGCACTGAAGCTTTCTTT.

The genes are TRBV2 and TRBJ1-5, with D hard to call. The CDR3 spans 13 residues. The germline CDR1 and CDR2 sequences are SNHLY and FYNNEI. Trimming shortened V by 4 bases and J by 1 base, and 5 bases separated the two germline ends. CDR3 region: CASSVVSNQPQHF. As DNA, the CDR3 is TGTGCCAGCAGTGTGGTAAGCAATCAGCCCCAGCATTTT.

V is TRBV27 and J is TRBJ1-1, with a weak D call TRBD1 (6 bases). The CDR3 spans 13 residues. Per germline, CDR1 MNHEY and CDR2 SMNVEV (reference sequence). Trimming removed 5 bases from V and 4 bases from J, with 11 bases in between. The CDR3 protein is CASSPDRFTEAFF. DNA for the CDR3: TGTGCCAGCAGTCCCGACAGGTTCACTGAAGCTTTCTTT.

The genes are TRBV7-2 and TRBJ2-7; TRBD2 matches 12 bases. The V segment lost 5 bases and the J segment 6 bases; nucleotides outside the gene matches: 5. Per the germline V gene, CDR1 is SGHTA and CDR2 is FQGNSA. This CDR3 is 14 amino acids long. The CDR3 loop reads CASSPSGRDAEQYF. The CDR3 nucleotides read TGTGCCAGCAGCCCTAGCGGGAGGGACGCCGAGCAGTACTTC.